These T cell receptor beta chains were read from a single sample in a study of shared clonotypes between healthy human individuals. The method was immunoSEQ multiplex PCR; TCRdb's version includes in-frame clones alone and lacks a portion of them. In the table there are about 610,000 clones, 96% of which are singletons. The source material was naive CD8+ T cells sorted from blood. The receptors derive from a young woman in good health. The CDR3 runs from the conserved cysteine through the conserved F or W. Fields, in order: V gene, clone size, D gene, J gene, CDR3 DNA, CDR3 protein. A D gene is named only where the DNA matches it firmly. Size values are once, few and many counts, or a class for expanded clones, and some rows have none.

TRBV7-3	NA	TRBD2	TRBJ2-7	TGTGCCAGCAGCGTGGGACTAGGGAGAGTAGGCTACGAGCAGTACTTC	CASSVGLGRVGYEQYF
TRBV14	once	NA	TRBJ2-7	TGTGCCAGCAGCTACACAGCTTTCGAGCAGTACTTC	CASSYTAFEQYF
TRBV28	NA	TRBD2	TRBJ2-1	TGTGCCAGCACAATAGCGGGGGCTAACAATGAGCAGTTCTTC	CASTIAGANNEQFF
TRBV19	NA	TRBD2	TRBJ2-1	TGTGCCAGTAGTACCCTTTCCGGGACTAGCGGGACCCCTTCCTACAATGAGCAGTTCTTC	CASSTLSGTSGTPSYNEQFF
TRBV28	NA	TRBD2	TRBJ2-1	TGTGCCAGCAGTTTAATCGCGGTTGGGGGGGGAGCGAATCACAATGAGCAGTTCTTC	CASSLIAVGGGANHNEQFF
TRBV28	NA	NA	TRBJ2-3	TGTGCCAGCAGTTTTAGCCTTAGCTATTTGTCCACAGATACGCAGTATTTT	CASSFSLSYLSTDTQYF
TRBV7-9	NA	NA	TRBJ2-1	TGTGCCAGCAGCTTAGCCCCAGCGGACTACAATGAGCAGTTCTTC	CASSLAPADYNEQFF
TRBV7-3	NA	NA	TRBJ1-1	TGTGCCAGCAGCTTAAACGGGAACACTGAAGCTTTCTTT	CASSLNGNTEAFF
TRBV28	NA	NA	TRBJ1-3	TGTGCCAGCAGCCTCCGAGGTTCTACTGGAAACACCATATATTTT	CASSLRGSTGNTIYF
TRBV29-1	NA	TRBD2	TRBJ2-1	TGCAGCGTTAACTTAAAGACTAGCGGGAAACGCGATGAGCAGTTCTTC	CSVNLKTSGKRDEQFF
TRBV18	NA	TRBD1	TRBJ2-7	TGTGCCAGCTCAGAGGGACAGGTGAGCTCCTACGAGCAGTACTTC	CASSEGQVSSYEQYF
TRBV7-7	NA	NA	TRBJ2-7	TGTGCCAGCAGCCCCCAACAGGGCTACGAGCAGTACTTC	CASSPQQGYEQYF
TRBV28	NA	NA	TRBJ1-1	TGTGCCAGCAGCGTACTCATGAACACTGAAGCTTTCTTT	CASSVLMNTEAFF
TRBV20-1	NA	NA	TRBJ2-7	TGCAGTGCCCCCGAAGGCGAGCAGTACTTC	CSAPEGEQYF
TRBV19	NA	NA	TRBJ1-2	TGTGCCAGTAGTCCCCGACATACTAACTATGGCTACACCTTC	CASSPRHTNYGYTF
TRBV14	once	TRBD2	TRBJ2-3	TGTGCCAGCAGCCAAGAGCTAGCGGGAGTAGGAGATACGCAGTATTTT	CASSQELAGVGDTQYF
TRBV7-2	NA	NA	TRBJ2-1	TGTGCCAGCAGCCTGGGGTACAATGAGCAGTTCTTC	CASSLGYNEQFF
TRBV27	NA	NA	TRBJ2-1	TGTGCCAGCAGCACCCAGGAGGCTCACAATGAGCAGTTCTTC	CASSTQEAHNEQFF
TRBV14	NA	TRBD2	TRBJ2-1	TGTGCCAGCAGCGGGACTAGAATTGAGGGAAGGAATGAGCAGTTCTTC	CASSGTRIEGRNEQFF
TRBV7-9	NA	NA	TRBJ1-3	TGTGCCAGCAGCTTAGAGGGGGTCGGTTCTGGAAACACCATATATTTT	CASSLEGVGSGNTIYF
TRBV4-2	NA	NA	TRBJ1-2	TGTGCCAGCAGCCAAGATCGGTCCAGGGAAGGTTATGGCTACACCTTC	CASSQDRSREGYGYTF
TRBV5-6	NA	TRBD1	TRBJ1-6	TGTGCCAGCAGCTCGGACAGGGGGCGATCACCCCTCCACTTT	CASSSDRGRSPLHF
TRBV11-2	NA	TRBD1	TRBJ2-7	TGTGCCAGCAGCTTAACAGGGGGCTACGAGCAGTACTTC	CASSLTGGYEQYF
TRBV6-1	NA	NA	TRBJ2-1	TGTGCCAGCAGTGGACTAAGTAGCTCCTACAATGAGCAGTTCTTC	CASSGLSSSYNEQFF
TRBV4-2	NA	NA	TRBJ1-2	TGTGCCAGCAGCCAAGAAGGTGCCTCGGAGATCTATGGCTACACCTTC	CASSQEGASEIYGYTF
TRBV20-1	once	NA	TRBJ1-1	TGCAGTTTCCCGAGGGGGTCTGAAGCTTTCTTT	CSFPRGSEAFF
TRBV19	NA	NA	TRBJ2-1	TGTGCCAGTAGTATAGTGCCGGGGACCATAAACAATGAGCAGTTCTTC	CASSIVPGTINNEQFF
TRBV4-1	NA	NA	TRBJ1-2	TGCGCCAGCAGCCAAGTTTTCGAGGGTACCCCTAACTATGGCTACACCTTC	CASSQVFEGTPNYGYTF
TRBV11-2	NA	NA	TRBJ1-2	TGTGCCAGCAGCTTAGTGCCCGTTGGGGGCGATGGCTATGGCTACACCTTC	CASSLVPVGGDGYGYTF
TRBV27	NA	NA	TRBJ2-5	TGTGCCAGCAGTCCAGGGGTTTCCGAGACCCAGTACTTC	CASSPGVSETQYF
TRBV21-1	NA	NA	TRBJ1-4	TGTGCCAGCAGCAAACGGGACAGGGATAATGAAAAACTGTTTTTT	CASSKRDRDNEKLFF
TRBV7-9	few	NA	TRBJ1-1	TGTGCCAGCAGCTTAGATAGGCCTGAAGCTTTCTTT	CASSLDRPEAFF
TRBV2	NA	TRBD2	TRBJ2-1	TGTGCCAGCAGTGAGGGACTAGCAATTTCTTACAATGAGCAGTTCTTC	CASSEGLAISYNEQFF
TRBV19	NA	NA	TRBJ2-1	TGTGCCAGTAGTCCCAGACCCAGGATGGTCCCCTACAATGAGCAGTTCTTC	CASSPRPRMVPYNEQFF
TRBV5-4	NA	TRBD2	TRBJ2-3	TGTGCCAGCAGCTTGGGGCCCAGCGGGACGGATACGCAGTATTTT	CASSLGPSGTDTQYF
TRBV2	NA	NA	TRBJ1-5	TGTGCCAGCAGTGAGCTCCCGGGGAGGGATCAGCCCCAGCATTTT	CASSELPGRDQPQHF
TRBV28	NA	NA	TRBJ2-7	TGTGCCAGCACCCGGGACTCAAGCTACGAGCAGTACTTC	CASTRDSSYEQYF
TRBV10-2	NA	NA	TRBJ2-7	TGCGCCAGCCTTTTGGGTTCGGGAGAGCAGTACTTC	CASLLGSGEQYF
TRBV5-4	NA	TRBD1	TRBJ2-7	TGTGCCAGCAACAAACGAGCCGGACAGGGGGCTGGAGAGCAGTACTTC	CASNKRAGQGAGEQYF
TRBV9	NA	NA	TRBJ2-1	TGTGCCAGCAGCGTAGGAAGCGGACACTACAATGAGCAGTTCTTC	CASSVGSGHYNEQFF
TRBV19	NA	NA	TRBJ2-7	TGTGCCAGTAGTATAGACCCGGAAACCTACGAGCAGTACTTC	CASSIDPETYEQYF
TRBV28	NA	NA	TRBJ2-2	TGTGCCAGCAGTTTAAGCCCGAACACCGGGGAGCTGTTTTTT	CASSLSPNTGELFF
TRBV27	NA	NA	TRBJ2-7	TGTGCCAGCAGTCCCTCTTCCGGGAAATCTTACGAGCAGTACTTC	CASSPSSGKSYEQYF
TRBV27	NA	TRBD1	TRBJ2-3	TGTGCCAGCAGTATTCTAGGGGGCGAATTATCGGATACGCAGTATTTT	CASSILGGELSDTQYF
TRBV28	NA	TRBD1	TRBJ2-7	TGTGCCAGCAGTGCAGAGGACAGGGGCTTACAATCCTACGAGCAGTACTTC	CASSAEDRGLQSYEQYF
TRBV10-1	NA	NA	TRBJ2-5	TGCGCCAGCAGTGAGTTGGGGGGCGATGAGACCCAGTACTTC	CASSELGGDETQYF
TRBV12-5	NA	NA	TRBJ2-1	TGTGCTAGTGGTTTGGCCCCAGGGGGGTCCTACAATGAGCAGTTCTTC	CASGLAPGGSYNEQFF
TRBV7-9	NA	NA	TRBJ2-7	TGTGCCAGCACCCATACGGACAGAGAACAGTACTTC	CASTHTDREQYF
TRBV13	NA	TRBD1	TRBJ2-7	TGTGCCAGCAGCCCCGGACAGGGATACGAGCAGTACTTC	CASSPGQGYEQYF
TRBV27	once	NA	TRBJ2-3	TGTGCCAGCAGTTTATTCTTCGGCCTTTCACCAGATACGCAGTATTTT	CASSLFFGLSPDTQYF
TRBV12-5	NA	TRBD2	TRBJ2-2	TGTGCTAGTGGTTTGGTCGAACAGAAAGGACTAGCGGTTGCGAACACCGGGGAGCTGTTTTTT	CASGLVEQKGLAVANTGELFF
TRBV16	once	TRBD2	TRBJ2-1	TGTGCCAGCAGCCTGCGGCTAGCGGAGTACAATGAGCAGTTCTTC	CASSLRLAEYNEQFF
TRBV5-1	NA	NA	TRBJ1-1	TGCGCCAGCAGCTCCTCGGACGCGTCCTTAATGAACACTGAAGCTTTCTTT	CASSSSDASLMNTEAFF
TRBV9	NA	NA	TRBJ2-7	TGTGCCAGCAGCGCAAGACAGGACGCCTCCTACGAGCAGTACTTC	CASSARQDASYEQYF
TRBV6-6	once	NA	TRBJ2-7	TGTGCCAGCAGTTATGGGCTTGGCTCCTACGAGCAGTACTTC	CASSYGLGSYEQYF
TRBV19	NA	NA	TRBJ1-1	TGTGCCAGTAGTCCCCACCAGGCGGGGGGCACTGAAGCTTTCTTT	CASSPHQAGGTEAFF
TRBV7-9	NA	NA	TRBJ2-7	TGTGCCAGCAGCTCCAGGTCCTACGAGCAGTACTTC	CASSSRSYEQYF
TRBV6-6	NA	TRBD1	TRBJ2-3	TGTGCCAGCAGTTGGAACAGGGGCTTAGGTACGCAGTATTTT	CASSWNRGLGTQYF